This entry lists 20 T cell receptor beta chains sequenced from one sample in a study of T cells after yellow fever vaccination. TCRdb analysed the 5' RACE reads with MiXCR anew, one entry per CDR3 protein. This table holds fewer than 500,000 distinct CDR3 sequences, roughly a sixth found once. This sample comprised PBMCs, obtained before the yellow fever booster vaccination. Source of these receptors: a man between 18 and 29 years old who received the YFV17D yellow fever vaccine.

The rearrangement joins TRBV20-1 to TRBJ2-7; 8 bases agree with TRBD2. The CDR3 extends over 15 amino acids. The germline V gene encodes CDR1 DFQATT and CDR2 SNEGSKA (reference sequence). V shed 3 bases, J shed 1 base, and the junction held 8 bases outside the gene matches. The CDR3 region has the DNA TGCAGTGCTAGGGAAAGCGGGGGACCTTCCTACGAGCAGTACTTC. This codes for CSARESGGPSYEQYF.

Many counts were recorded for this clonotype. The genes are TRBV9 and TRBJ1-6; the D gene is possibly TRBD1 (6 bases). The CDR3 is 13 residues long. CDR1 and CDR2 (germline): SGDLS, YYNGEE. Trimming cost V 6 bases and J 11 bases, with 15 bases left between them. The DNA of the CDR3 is TGTGCCAGCACTATTACAGGGTCTACACCCCTCCACTTT. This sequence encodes CASTITGSTPLHF.

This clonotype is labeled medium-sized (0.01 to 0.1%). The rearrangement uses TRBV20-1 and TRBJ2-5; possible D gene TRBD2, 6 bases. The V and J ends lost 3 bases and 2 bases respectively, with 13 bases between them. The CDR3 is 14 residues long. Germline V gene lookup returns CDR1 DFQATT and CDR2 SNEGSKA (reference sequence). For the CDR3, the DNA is TGCAGTGCTAGGTCCGGGAGTCCACAAGAGACCCAGTACTTC. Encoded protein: CSARSGSPQETQYF.

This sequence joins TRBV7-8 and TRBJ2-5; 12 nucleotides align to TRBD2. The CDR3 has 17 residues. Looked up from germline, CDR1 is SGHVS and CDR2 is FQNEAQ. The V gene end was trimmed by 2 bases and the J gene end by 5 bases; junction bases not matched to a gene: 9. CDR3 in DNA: TGTGCCAGCAGCTTAAGGACTAGCGGGGCCCTAGGGGAGACCCAGTACTTC. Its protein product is CASSLRTSGALGETQYF.

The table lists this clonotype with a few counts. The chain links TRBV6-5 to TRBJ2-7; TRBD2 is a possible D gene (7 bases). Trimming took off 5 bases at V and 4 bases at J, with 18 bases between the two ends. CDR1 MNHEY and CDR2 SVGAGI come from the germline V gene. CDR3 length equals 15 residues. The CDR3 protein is CASSGGGGKRYEQYF. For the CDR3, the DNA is TGTGCCAGCAGTGGCGGGGGCGGGAAAAGATACGAGCAGTACTTC.

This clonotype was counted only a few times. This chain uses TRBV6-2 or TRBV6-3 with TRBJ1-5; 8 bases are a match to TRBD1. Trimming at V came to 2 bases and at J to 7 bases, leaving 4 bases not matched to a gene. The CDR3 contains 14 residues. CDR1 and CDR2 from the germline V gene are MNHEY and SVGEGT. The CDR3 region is CASSYRQGIQPQHF. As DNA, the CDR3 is TGTGCCAGCAGTTACAGACAGGGGATCCAGCCCCAGCATTTT.

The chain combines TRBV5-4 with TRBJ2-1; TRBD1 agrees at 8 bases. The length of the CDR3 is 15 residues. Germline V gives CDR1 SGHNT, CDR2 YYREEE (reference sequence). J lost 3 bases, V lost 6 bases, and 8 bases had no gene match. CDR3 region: CASKTNRGDYNEQFF. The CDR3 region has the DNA TGTGCCAGCAAAACAAACAGGGGGGACTACAATGAGCAGTTCTTC.

CDR3 in amino acids: CASSLAWDSQGDTQYF. CDR3 nucleotide sequence: TGCGCCAGCAGCTTGGCTTGGGACTCCCAAGGGGATACGCAGTATTTT. The rearrangement joins TRBV5-1 to TRBJ2-3; a weak D match, TRBD2 (6 bases). The length of the CDR3 is 16 residues. Germline V gene sequence: CDR1 SGHRS, CDR2 YFSETQ. Trimming cost V 0 bases and J 6 bases, with 17 bases left between them.

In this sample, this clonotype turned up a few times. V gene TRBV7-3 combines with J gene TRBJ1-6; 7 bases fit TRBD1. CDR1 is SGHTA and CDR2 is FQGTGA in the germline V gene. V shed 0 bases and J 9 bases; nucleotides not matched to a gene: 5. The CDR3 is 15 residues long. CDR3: CASSLTAGGSSPLHF. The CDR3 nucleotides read TGTGCCAGCAGCTTAACGGCAGGGGGGAGTTCACCCCTCCACTTT.

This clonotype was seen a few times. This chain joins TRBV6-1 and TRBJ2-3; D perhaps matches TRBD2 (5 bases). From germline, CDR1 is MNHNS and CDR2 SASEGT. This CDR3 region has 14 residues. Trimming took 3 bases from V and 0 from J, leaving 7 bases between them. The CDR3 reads CASSDLASTDTQYF. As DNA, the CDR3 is TGTGCCAGCAGTGACCTAGCTAGCACAGATACGCAGTATTTT.

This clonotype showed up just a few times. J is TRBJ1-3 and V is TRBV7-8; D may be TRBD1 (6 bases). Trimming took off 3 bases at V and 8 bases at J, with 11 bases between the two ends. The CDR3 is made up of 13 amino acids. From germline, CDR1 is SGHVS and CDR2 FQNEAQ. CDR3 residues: CASSFGSGDTIYF. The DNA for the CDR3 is TGTGCCAGCAGCTTCGGGTCAGGGGACACCATATATTTT.

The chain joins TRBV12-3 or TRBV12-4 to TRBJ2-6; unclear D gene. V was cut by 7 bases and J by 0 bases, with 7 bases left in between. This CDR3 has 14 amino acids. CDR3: CASTLSSGANVLTF. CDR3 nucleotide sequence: TGTGCCAGCACCTTGAGCTCTGGGGCCAACGTCCTGACTTTC.

CDR3 DNA sequence: TGTGCCAGCAGTTTAGGGAATATCGGAAACATTCAGTACTTC. This translates into CASSLGNIGNIQYF. The V call is TRBV12-3 or TRBV12-4, the J call TRBJ2-4; D gene ambiguous. This CDR3 comprises 14 residues. The V and J ends lost 1 base and 6 bases respectively, with 10 bases between them.

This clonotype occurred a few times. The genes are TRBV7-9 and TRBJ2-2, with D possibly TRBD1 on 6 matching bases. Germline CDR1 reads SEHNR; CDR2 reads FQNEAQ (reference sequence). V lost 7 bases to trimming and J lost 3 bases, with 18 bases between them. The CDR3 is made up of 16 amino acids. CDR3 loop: CASTPRQGSYTGELFF. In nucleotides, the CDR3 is TGTGCCAGCACCCCCCGGCAGGGGTCTTACACCGGGGAGCTGTTTTTT. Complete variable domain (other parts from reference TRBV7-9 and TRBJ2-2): DTGVSQNPRHKITKRGQNVTFRCDPISEHNRLYWYRQTLGQGPEFLTYFQNEAQLEKSRLLSDRFSAERPKGSFSTLEIQRTEQGDSAMYLCASTPRQGSYTGELFFGEGSRLTVL.

This CDR3 reads CASSFGAIQETQYF. In nucleotides, the CDR3 is TGTGCCAGCAGCTTTGGGGCTATTCAAGAGACCCAGTACTTC. The chain recombines TRBV11-2 with TRBJ2-5; D is perhaps TRBD1 (5 bases). The CDR3 has 14 amino acids. The ends were cut back, 3 bases at V and 2 bases at J, with 10 bases in the middle. From germline, CDR1 is SGHAT and CDR2 FQNNGV.

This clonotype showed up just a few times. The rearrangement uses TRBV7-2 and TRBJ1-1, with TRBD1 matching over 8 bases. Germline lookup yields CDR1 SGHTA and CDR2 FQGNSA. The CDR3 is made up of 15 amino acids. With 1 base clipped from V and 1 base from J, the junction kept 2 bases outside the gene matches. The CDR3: CASSLVTGGNTEAFF. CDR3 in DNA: TGTGCCAGCAGCTTAGTAACAGGGGGGAACACTGAAGCTTTCTTT.

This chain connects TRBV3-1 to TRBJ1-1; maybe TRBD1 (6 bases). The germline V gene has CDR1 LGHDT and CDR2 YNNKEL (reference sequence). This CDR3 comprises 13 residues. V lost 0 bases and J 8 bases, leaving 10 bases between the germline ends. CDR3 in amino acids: CASSQEGRGEAFF. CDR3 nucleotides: TGTGCCAGCAGCCAAGAGGGGAGGGGGGAAGCTTTCTTT.

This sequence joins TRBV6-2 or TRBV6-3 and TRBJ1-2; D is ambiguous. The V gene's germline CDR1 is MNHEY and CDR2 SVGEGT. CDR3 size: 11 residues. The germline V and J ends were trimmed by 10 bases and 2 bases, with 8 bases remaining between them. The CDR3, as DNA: TGTGCCACCACTGACAACTATGGCTACACCTTC. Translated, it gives CATTDNYGYTF.

CDR3 loop: CASSFAGTGFRGGRNTEAFF. For the CDR3, the DNA is TGTGCCAGCAGTTTCGCCGGTACAGGGTTCCGAGGGGGTCGGAACACTGAAGCTTTCTTT. The chain carries TRBV12-3 or TRBV12-4 and TRBJ1-1; the D gene is possibly TRBD1 (6 bases). This CDR3 is 20 amino acids long. The V end was cut by 3 bases, the J end by 1 base, with 27 bases between.

Here the CDR3 DNA reads TGTGCCAGCAGCACCAGGACAGGGCACGAGCAGTACGTC. This sequence encodes CASSTRTGHEQYV. The rearrangement joins TRBV7-2 to TRBJ2-7, with 8 positions matching TRBD1. Germline trimming cut 5 bases from V and 5 bases from J; bases unmatched to any gene: 5. The CDR3 extends over 13 amino acids. Germline CDR1 SGHTA, CDR2 FQGNSA.